Following are 22 T cell receptor beta chains from one sample sequenced in a study of T cells in localized non-small cell lung cancer. Assay used: immunoSEQ multiplex PCR; TCRdb lists only in-frame clones, some missing. The sample has about 59,000 clones, about nine tenths seen once. The starting material was peripheral blood, obtained before any cancer treatment. Receptors originate from a man between 40 and 70 years old with stage I lung adenocarcinoma.

Only a few counts were recorded for this clone. The gene calls are TRBV9 and TRBJ2-7, with 9 bases aligning to TRBD2. The CDR3 covers 14 residues. From germline, CDR1 is SGDLS and CDR2 YYNGEE. The V gene end was trimmed by 0 bases and the J gene end by 3 bases; junction bases not matched to a gene: 1. CDR3 coding DNA: TGTGCCAGCAGCGTAGGTAGCGGGAGCTACGAGCAGTACTTC. Amino acids: CASSVGSGSYEQYF.

The gene calls are TRBV5-4 and TRBJ1-4; D possibly corresponds to TRBD1 (6 bases). The germline V and J ends were trimmed by 3 bases and 5 bases, with 8 bases remaining between them. This CDR3 is built from 13 residues. Germline CDR1 and CDR2: SGHNT and YYREEE (reference sequence). The DNA of the CDR3 is TGTGCCAGCAGCTATGACAGGAATGAAAAACTGTTTTTT. Translation: CASSYDRNEKLFF.

The chain is built from TRBV14 and TRBJ2-1, with 8 bases aligning to TRBD1. V dropped 1 base and J dropped 2; count of bases not matched to a gene: 1. From germline, CDR1 is SGHDN and CDR2 FVKESK. The CDR3 has 15 residues. The CDR3 loop is CASSQAQGAYNEQFF. The CDR3 coding sequence is TGTGCCAGCAGCCAAGCACAGGGGGCCTACAATGAGCAGTTCTTC.

This chain joins TRBV9 and TRBJ2-1; possible D gene TRBD1, 6 bases. The germline V and J ends were trimmed by 0 bases and 0 bases, with 16 bases remaining between them. From germline, CDR1 is SGDLS and CDR2 YYNGEE. The CDR3 is made up of 18 amino acids. As DNA, the CDR3 is TGTGCCAGCAGCGTAGGAGGGACACCATCTAGCTCCTACAATGAGCAGTTCTTC. Translated: CASSVGGTPSSSYNEQFF.

This sequence joins TRBV6-5 and TRBJ2-3; possibly TRBD2 for D (5 bases). The V gene lost 5 bases and the J gene lost 3 bases, with 12 bases spanning the gap. The CDR3 has 14 residues. Germline CDR1 MNHEY, CDR2 SVGAGI. The CDR3 loop reads CASSAERETDTQYF. The CDR3 DNA reads as TGTGCCAGCAGTGCTGAAAGGGAGACAGATACGCAGTATTTT.

This chain connects TRBV6-1 to TRBJ2-5; 10 positions agree with TRBD1. The length of the CDR3 is 14 residues. Germline-derived CDR1 and CDR2 are MNHNS and SASEGT. V was pared by 8 bases and J by 1 base, with 4 bases of the junction left unmatched. CDR3 amino acids: CASGDRGIQETQYF. CDR3 coding DNA: TGTGCCAGCGGGGACAGGGGAATCCAAGAGACCCAGTACTTC.

This clone is categorized as medium-sized (0.01 to 0.1%). The chain recombines TRBV18 with TRBJ2-1; the D gene is possibly TRBD1 (6 bases). The CDR3 loop spans 13 amino acids. The V end was cut by 5 bases, the J end by 4 bases, with 9 bases between. Per germline, CDR1 KGHSH and CDR2 LQKENI. Here the CDR3 reads CASSGTQYNEQFF. CDR3 coding DNA: TGTGCCAGCTCAGGGACACAGTACAATGAGCAGTTCTTC.

The V and J genes are TRBV29-1 and TRBJ1-2, with D possibly TRBD1 on 6 matching bases. The CDR3 is 14 residues long. V shed 0 bases and J shed 3 bases, with 11 bases lying between them. Per germline, CDR1 SQVTM and CDR2 ANQGSEA. The CDR3 coding sequence is TGCAGCGTTGAAGAGGGGGCGAGTGACTATGGCTACACCTTC. As protein: CSVEEGASDYGYTF.

The chain uses TRBV30 and TRBJ1-5; D uncertain. CDR3 length: 13 amino acids. The germline V gene encodes CDR1 GTSNPN and CDR2 SVGIG (reference sequence). The V gene lost 1 base and the J gene lost 7 bases, with 11 bases spanning the gap. This CDR3 reads CAWSGLAGQPQHF. The CDR3 nucleotides read TGTGCCTGGAGTGGCCTAGCGGGGCAGCCCCAGCATTTT.

This chain uses TRBV4-3 with TRBJ2-2, with D tentatively TRBD1 (5 bases). V lost 3 bases and J lost 5, with 7 bases in between. Germline assignment: CDR1 LGHNA and CDR2 YSLEER. The CDR3 extends over 13 amino acids. CDR3 loop: CASSHRGTGELFF. In DNA, the CDR3 is TGCGCCAGCAGCCATAGGGGAACCGGGGAGCTGTTTTTT.

The V gene is TRBV28, the J gene TRBJ2-2; 7 bases map to TRBD1. Germline V gene data show CDR1 as MDHEN and CDR2 as SYDVKM. The CDR3 is 15 amino acids. V lost 5 bases and J lost 1; bases outside the gene matches: 4. The CDR3 DNA reads as TGTGCCAGCAGTGCCGGGACAGAGAACACCGGGGAGCTGTTTTTT. Translation gives CASSAGTENTGELFF.

This sequence joins TRBV10-2 and TRBJ1-5; D remains unclear. CDR1 WSHSY and CDR2 SAAADI come from the germline V gene. V gave up 6 bases and J gave up 5 bases, with 11 bases separating them. The CDR3 is 13 amino acids. As DNA, the CDR3 is TGCGCCAGCAGCCCTGAGGGCCATCAGCCCCAGCATTTT. This translates into CASSPEGHQPQHF.

This rearrangement joins TRBV9 to TRBJ1-4, with D unresolved. Trimming shortened V by 0 bases and J by 3 bases, and 9 bases separated the two germline ends. CDR1 is SGDLS, CDR2 YYNGEE, per germline. The CDR3 is 15 residues long. The CDR3 nucleotides read TGTGCCAGCAGCGTAGGGAGCCGGGCTAATGAAAAACTGTTTTTT. Its translation: CASSVGSRANEKLFF. Based on the CDR3 plus reference TRBV9 and TRBJ1-4, the full variable domain is DSGVTQTPKHLITATGQRVTLRCSPRSGDLSVYWYQQSLDQGLQFLIQYYNGEERAKGNILERFSAQQFPDLHSELNLSSLELGDSALYFCASSVGSRANEKLFFGSGTQLSVL.

The V gene is TRBV9, the J gene TRBJ1-1; D is ambiguous. Trimming shortened V by 3 bases and J by 4 bases, and 19 bases separated the two germline ends. Germline CDR1 reads SGDLS; CDR2 reads YYNGEE. CDR3 size: 16 residues. For the CDR3, the DNA is TGTGCCAGCAGCGAGGTGTTGACGGTGGGGTTCACTGAAGCTTTCTTT. Protein product: CASSEVLTVGFTEAFF.

The chain combines TRBV9 with TRBJ2-7; 7 nucleotides align to TRBD1. With V trimmed by 4 bases and J by 3 bases, 4 bases remained unmatched. The germline V gene has CDR1 SGDLS and CDR2 YYNGEE. The CDR3 has 13 amino acids. The CDR3 nucleotides are TGTGCCAGCAGCTACGGACAGGACTACGAGCAGTACTTC. Amino acids: CASSYGQDYEQYF.

V usage is TRBV6-5 and J usage is TRBJ2-5; D is possibly TRBD2 (6 bases). The length of the CDR3 is 14 residues. Deletions cut 5 bases from V and 8 bases from J, with 18 bases between. Germline CDR1 reads MNHEY; CDR2 reads SVGAGI. This chain's CDR3 is CASSPFGGVGTQYF. The CDR3 DNA reads TGTGCCAGCAGTCCCTTTGGCGGGGTCGGCACCCAGTACTTC.

This clone appeared a single time. The J gene is TRBJ1-5, the V gene TRBV6-1, with unresolved D. CDR3 length: 14 amino acids. Germline-derived CDR1 and CDR2 are MNHNS and SASEGT. V gave up 4 bases and J gave up 6 bases, with 13 bases separating them. The CDR3 region is CASSGQARSQPQHF. CDR3 DNA sequence: TGTGCCAGCAGTGGGCAGGCCAGATCTCAGCCCCAGCATTTT.

This rearrangement joins TRBV18 to TRBJ1-2; 8 bases agree with TRBD1. Trimming removed 6 bases from V and 7 bases from J; junction bases left unmatched: 7. Germline loops: CDR1 KGHSH, CDR2 LQKENI. The length of the CDR3 is 13 residues. In DNA, the CDR3 is TGTGCCAGCTCTGAGACAGGGGATTTTGGCTACACCTTC. It encodes CASSETGDFGYTF.

V and J are TRBV11-2 and TRBJ2-5, with 8 bases fitting TRBD2. This CDR3 comprises 16 residues. Trimming cost V 1 base and J 5 bases; bases outside gene matches: 9. The V gene's germline CDR1 is SGHAT and CDR2 FQNNGV. The CDR3 loop is CASSLGPAGVSETQYF. CDR3 sequence (DNA): TGTGCCAGCAGCTTAGGTCCAGCGGGAGTTTCGGAGACCCAGTACTTC.

CDR3 in DNA: TGTGCCACAAGGGATTCGGGGGCTCGCAATGAGCAGTTCTTC. As protein: CATRDSGARNEQFF. The gene calls are TRBV25-1 and TRBJ2-1; D possibly uses TRBD1 or TRBD2 (6 bases each). Germline V CDR1 and CDR2: MGHDK, SYGVNS. The CDR3 has 14 residues. V lost 10 bases, J lost 6 bases, and 19 bases lay in between.

This clone has just one count. This CDR3 reads CASSSPLDRGSAYGYTF. CDR3 nucleotides: TGTGCCAGCTCATCTCCATTGGACAGGGGATCTGCCTATGGCTACACCTTC. The rearrangement uses TRBV18 and TRBJ1-2; the match to TRBD1 covers 9 bases. CDR1 and CDR2 (germline): KGHSH, LQKENI. This CDR3 has 17 amino acids. J gave up 4 bases and V 5 bases, and 14 bases lay outside the gene matches.

The rearrangement links TRBV5-3 to TRBJ2-2; 9 nucleotides agree with TRBD2. TRBV5-3 qualifies as an ORF whose function is uncertain. With 2 bases clipped from V and 1 base from J, the junction kept 0 bases outside the gene matches. The CDR3 runs to 15 residues. DNA of the CDR3: TGTGCCAGAAGCTTACTAGCGGGGAACACCGGGGAGCTGTTTTTT. Translation gives CARSLLAGNTGELFF.